This T cell receptor beta chain came from a study of T cells after yellow fever vaccination (dated by TCRdb to about 2019). About the investigation overall: Using CD3, CD45RA, CCR7 and CD95 staining, memory subsets (EM, EMRA, CM and Tscm) were sorted on a BD FACS Aria III. The SMART-Seq v4 Ultra Low Input RNA kit was used to prepare libraries from fractions with low cell numbers. To follow T-cell clones before and after primary and booster YFV17D yellow fever vaccination, bulk TCR alpha and beta repertoires were sequenced over time. The cohort comprised two healthy male donors, one aged 18 to 29 and one aged 30 to 40 years. Bulk PBMC replicates and cell subsets were isolated from blood drawn at multiple timepoints before and after both primary and secondary immunization. Memory subsets were sorted on days 0, 15 and 45 and at 18 months following primary vaccination, and on days 0, 15 and 45 following the 30-year booster. Findings and caveats that apply to the study as a whole: After the booster, most clones that had expanded after primary vaccination were detected again (around 96% of CD4 and around nine tenths of CD8), suggesting broad maintenance of memory. The secondary T-cell response was weaker than the primary response but faster, peaking on day 5 instead of day 15. Computational filtering was needed because FACS-sorted repertoires could contain abundant contaminating clonotypes from the bulk population. A small fraction of clonotypes appeared in both the CD4 and CD8 compartments, likely as a result of convergent recombination. On day 0, almost all vaccine-responding clonotypes were below detection in the sorted memory subsets. Because only a couple of donors were included in the study, the extent to which the findings can be generalized is limited.

By how much of the sample it makes up, this clonotype is medium-sized (0.01 to 0.1%). No qualities accompany the bases; no much larger clone lies one base away. Taken from cysteine to phenylalanine, the CDR3 has 16 residues. The sequence is cut down to CDR3 DNA, 48 bases in frame from base 1. Between the V and J ends, shortened by 4 bases and 3 bases respectively, the junction contains 18 bases. From the germline V gene (reference sequence), CDR1 is SGHNT and CDR2 is YYREEE. In light of the paper, this sample's treatment or condition label describes: live attenuated yellow fever vaccine strain. PBMCs were isolated from peripheral blood using a standard Ficoll-Paque protocol. RNA from sorted memory subsets was extracted with the RNeasy Micro Kit. TCR cDNA was synthesized by 5'RACE template switching, which introduced a universal primer site and unique molecular identifiers. Priming for cDNA synthesis came from both the TCR alpha and TCR beta constant segments. Library amplification used two PCR steps, and the second PCR step added sample barcodes and sequencing adapters. Libraries were sequenced on Illumina HiSeq 2500 (2x100 bp) or NovaSeq (2x150 bp). Regarding the original processing steps: Reads were demultiplexed and collapsed into UMI consensus sequences with MIGEC, and V(D)J alignment was performed with MiXCR. Clonotypes responding to the vaccine were identified with edgeR on replicate PBMC samples, with the criteria of FDR below 0.01 and a log2 fold change above 5 up to day 15. Each bulk clonotype received a CD4 or CD8 identity based on whether the sequenced CD4 or CD8 repertoire contained that clonotype at higher abundance. Clonotype frequencies in memory subsets were weighted by FACS-sorted cell numbers to estimate each clone's distribution across memory phenotypes. Using fastp trimming at Q25 and MiXCR clonotype assembly, TCRdb reanalyzed the public sequencing data and kept in-frame beta chains. Rows are combined by CDR3 protein, so each entry shows the most common genes and DNA. TCRdb's processing, not the study's, gives the V and J calls here. Within this sample are around 4,800 distinct CDR3 sequences, with more than 7.5% of them counted one time only. The ten largest account for 1.4% of the sample.

This clonotype was obtained from a young man who received the YFV17D yellow fever vaccine. The sequence joins TRBV5-4 to TRBJ2-3; the D region possibly corresponds to TRBD2 (7 bases align). The sequences come from PBMCs, either bulk or a sorted T-cell subset (CD4+, CD8+, memory, or dextramer-sorted; not recorded which), collected 15 days after the yellow fever booster vaccination. This receptor carries the CDR3 CASSGGRGGGTDTQYF. The DNA reads as follows: TGTGCCAGCAGCGGGGGTAGGGGAGGGGGGACAGATACGCAGTATTTT.